The text below deals with one T cell receptor beta chain. A second PCR, run for 7 to 11 cycles, used a sample-barcoded 5' primer plus a J-beta primer mix. TCRdb fed the 5' RACE reads into MiXCR, producing one record per CDR3 protein. The top ten hold around 30% of the sample, which has 800,000 or so distinct CDR3 sequences, approximately 67% seen once. The CDR3 contains 16 residues. With 3 bases removed from V and 2 bases from J, the gap between germline ends came to 16 bases. CDR1 and CDR2 from the germline V gene are SGHTA and FQGNSA. Peripheral blood from each donor was collected in a volume of approximately 9.5 milliliters. This specimen belongs to a study of blood T cells in healthy people across ages.

This TCR was recovered from a man aged 25 to 40 in good health. The chain couples TRBV7-2 to TRBJ2-5, with D perhaps being TRBD1 or TRBD2 (6 bases each). The sample comprised blood. This chain's CDR3 is CASSLGGGPRQETQYF. The CDR3 nucleotides are TGTGCCAGCAGCTTGGGTGGGGGGCCGAGGCAAGAGACCCAGTACTTC.